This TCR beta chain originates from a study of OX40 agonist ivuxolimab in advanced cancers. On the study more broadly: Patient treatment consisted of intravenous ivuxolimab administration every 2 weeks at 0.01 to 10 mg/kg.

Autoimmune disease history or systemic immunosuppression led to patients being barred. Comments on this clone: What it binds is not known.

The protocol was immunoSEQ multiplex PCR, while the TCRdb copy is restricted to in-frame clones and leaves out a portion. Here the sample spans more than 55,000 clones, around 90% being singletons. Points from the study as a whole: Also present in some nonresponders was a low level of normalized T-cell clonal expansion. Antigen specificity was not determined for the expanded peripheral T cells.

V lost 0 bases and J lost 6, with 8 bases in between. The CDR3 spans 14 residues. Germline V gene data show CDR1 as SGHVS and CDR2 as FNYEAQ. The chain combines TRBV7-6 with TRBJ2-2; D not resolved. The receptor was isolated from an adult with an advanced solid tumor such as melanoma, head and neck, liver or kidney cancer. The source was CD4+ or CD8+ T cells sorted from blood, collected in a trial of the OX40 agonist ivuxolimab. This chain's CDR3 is CASSLAWRPGELFF. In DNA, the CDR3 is TGTGCCAGCAGCTTAGCCTGGAGACCCGGGGAGCTGTTTTTT.